This paragraph reports one T cell receptor (beta chain). Per the study methods: Reference gene primer amplification yielded estimated nucleated cell counts. The data were produced by immunoSEQ multiplex PCR, yet TCRdb's version contains in-frame clones alone and is incomplete. Clone size and V and J calls were adopted from that table, with D and trimming inferred from the DNA. The sample has roughly 260,000 clones; over 75% are singletons. The CDR3 length is 15 residues. Per germline, CDR1 KGHSY and CDR2 FQNENV. V lost 4 bases, J lost 0 bases, and 12 bases lay in between. These data are taken from a study of blood T cell repertoires in COVID-19. The wider study: Whether acute or convalescent, the COVID-19 samples came from the United States, Italy and Spain. The cDNA or gDNA used as material had been derived from T cells, B-cell-depleted T cells, or PBMCs.

V gene TRBV16 combines with J gene TRBJ2-5, with TRBD1 as a possible D gene (5 bases). Sequenced input: peripheral blood. The sequence derives from a woman in her forties who had recovered from COVID-19. The CDR3 protein is CASSRAGWDQETQYF. CDR3 nucleotides: TGTGCCAGCAGCCGGGCAGGGTGGGACCAAGAGACCCAGTACTTC. The variable domain in full, completed from reference TRBV16 and TRBJ2-5, reads GEEVAQTPKHLVRGEGQKAKLYCAPIKGHSYVFWYQQVLKNEFKFLISFQNENVFDETGMPKERFSAKCLPNSPCSLEIQATKLEDSAVYFCASSRAGWDQETQYFGPGTRLLVL.